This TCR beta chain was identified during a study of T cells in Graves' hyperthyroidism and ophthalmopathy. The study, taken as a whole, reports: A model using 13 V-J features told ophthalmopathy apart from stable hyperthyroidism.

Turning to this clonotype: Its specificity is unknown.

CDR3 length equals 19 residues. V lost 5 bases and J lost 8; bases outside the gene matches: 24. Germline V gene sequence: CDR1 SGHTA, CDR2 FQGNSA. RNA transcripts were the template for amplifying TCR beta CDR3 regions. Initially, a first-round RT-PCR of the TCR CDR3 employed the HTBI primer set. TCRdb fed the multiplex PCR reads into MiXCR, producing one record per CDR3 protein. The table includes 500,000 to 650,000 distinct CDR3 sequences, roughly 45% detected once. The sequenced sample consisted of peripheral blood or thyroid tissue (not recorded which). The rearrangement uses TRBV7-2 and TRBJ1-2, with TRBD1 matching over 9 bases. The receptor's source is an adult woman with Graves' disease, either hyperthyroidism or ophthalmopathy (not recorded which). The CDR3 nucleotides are TGTGCCAGCAGCCCTAGGCTTCCGGGACAGGGAGCCCTATTGCGGGGCTACACCTTC. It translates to CASSPRLPGQGALLRGYTF. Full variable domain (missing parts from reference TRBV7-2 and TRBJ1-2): GAGVSQSPSNKVTEKGKDVELRCDPISGHTALYWYRQSLGQGLEFLIYFQGNSAPDKSGLPSDRFSAERTGGSVSTLTIQRTQQEDSAVYLCASSPRLPGQGALLRGYTFGSGTRLTVV.